This T cell receptor (beta chain) was obtained from a study of shared clonotypes between healthy human individuals. About this clone itself: Its antigen remains unknown.

Sequenced by immunoSEQ multiplex PCR; TCRdb stores in-frame clones only, minus some. The table records about 1.5 million clones, approximately 98% of them present only once. Study results and caveats: Clonotypes that were shared across a few donors made up around 5% of naive CD4 clonotypes. Since donors were few, the genetic and exposure-history diversity represented was limited. Memory subsets generally showed lower estimated richness than naive subsets.

Deletions cut 1 base from V and 1 base from J, with 14 bases between. Germline V lookup: CDR1 SGHNT, CDR2 YYREEE (reference sequence). This CDR3 contains 16 residues. Sequencing was performed on naive CD4+ T cells sorted from blood. Subset reported: CD45RA+ positively selected. This clonotype originated in a man younger than 40 in good health. This sequence joins TRBV5-4 and TRBJ1-1, with unresolved D. The CDR3 DNA follows: TGTGCCAGCAGCTTGCTTGGGCAGAGTACGAACACTGAAGCTTTCTTT. Translating gives CASSLLGQSTNTEAFF.